A single sample is the source of the 16 T cell receptor beta chains below, sequenced in a study of blood T cell repertoires in COVID-19. The table came from immunoSEQ multiplex PCR; TCRdb's copy has only in-frame clones and leaves some out. Counted here are some 73,000 clones, about 82% occurring once; the ten biggest clones make up roughly 8.9%. Sequencing input: peripheral blood. Receptors were obtained from a man aged 50-60 years with COVID-19, enrolled during active disease.

DNA of the CDR3: TGTGCCAGTCGGGGGACAGGGACCACCGGGGAGCTGTTTTTT. As protein: CASRGTGTTGELFF. The chain recombines TRBV6-5 with TRBJ2-2; 9 bases line up with TRBD1. The CDR3 loop spans 14 amino acids. Germline V gene sequence: CDR1 MNHEY, CDR2 SVGAGI. Trimming at V came to 9 bases and at J to 4 bases, leaving 6 bases not matched to a gene.

The chain has TRBV19 and TRBJ2-5, with 9 bases matching TRBD1. This CDR3 spans 15 amino acids. V was clipped by 1 base and J by 4 bases; unmatched bases: 4. Germline CDR1 LNHDA, CDR2 SQIVND (reference sequence). The chain's CDR3 is CASSIGDRVGETQYF. Written as DNA, the CDR3 is TGTGCCAGTAGTATAGGGGACAGGGTCGGAGAGACCCAGTACTTC.

The J gene is TRBJ2-3, the V gene TRBV7-2; 8 nucleotides match TRBD2. Unmatched junction bases numbered 7, after V lost 1 base and J lost 4 bases. This CDR3 contains 16 residues. Germline V gives CDR1 SGHTA, CDR2 FQGNSA. CDR3 sequence reads: CASSLDTGRAPDTQYF. The CDR3 DNA is TGTGCCAGCAGCTTAGATACCGGGAGGGCCCCAGATACGCAGTATTTT.

The chain joins TRBV5-1 to TRBJ2-5, with TRBD2 as a possible D gene (5 bases). V lost 2 bases and J lost 2, with 10 bases in between. The germline CDR1 and CDR2 sequences are SGHRS and YFSETQ. The CDR3 is 14 residues long. Here the CDR3 reads CASSFRGRQETQYF. The CDR3, as DNA: TGCGCCAGCAGCTTCCGAGGGAGACAAGAGACCCAGTACTTC.

The V and J genes are TRBV28 and TRBJ2-3; 7 positions match TRBD1. With 6 bases clipped from V and 4 bases from J, the junction kept 10 bases outside the gene matches. This CDR3 spans 15 amino acids. Germline V lookup: CDR1 MDHEN, CDR2 SYDVKM. CDR3 protein: CASRSKGARADTQYF. The CDR3, as DNA: TGTGCCAGCAGATCAAAGGGGGCGCGAGCAGATACGCAGTATTTT.

This chain joins TRBV7-3 and TRBJ2-3; a weak D match, TRBD1 (6 bases). CDR1 and CDR2 from the germline V gene are SGHTA and FQGTGA. Trimming stripped 5 bases from V and 1 base from J, with 16 bases between. The CDR3 length is 16 residues. CDR3 amino acids: CASSPKRGHGTDTQYF. The DNA of the CDR3 is TGTGCCAGCAGCCCTAAGAGGGGACACGGCACAGATACGCAGTATTTT.

The rearrangement joins TRBV28 to TRBJ2-2, with TRBD1 identical over 8 bases. J was trimmed by 3 bases and V by 6 bases; bases with no gene match: 9. CDR3 length: 16 amino acids. Germline CDR1 and CDR2: MDHEN and SYDVKM. CDR3 sequence: CASRSRTGLDTGELFF. Here the CDR3 DNA reads TGTGCCAGCAGATCTAGGACAGGGTTGGACACCGGGGAGCTGTTTTTT. The complete variable domain, with remaining parts taken from reference TRBV28 and TRBJ2-2, reads DVKVTQSSRYLVKRTGEKVFLECVQDMDHENMFWYRQDPGLGLRLIYFSYDVKMKEKGDIPEGYSVSREKKERFSLILESASTNQTSMYLCASRSRTGLDTGELFFGEGSRLTVL.

This clone came up once. This chain uses TRBV7-3 with TRBJ2-7, with D possibly being TRBD2 (5 bases). V gave up 2 bases and J gave up 7 bases, with 12 bases separating them. Germline CDR1 and CDR2: SGHTA and FQGTGA. The CDR3 is made up of 13 amino acids. The CDR3 spells CASSLGRAWEQYF. The CDR3 nucleotides read TGTGCCAGCAGCTTAGGGCGGGCGTGGGAGCAGTACTTC. The full variable domain, its missing parts supplied by reference TRBV7-3 and TRBJ2-7, is GAGVSQTPSNKVTEKGKYVELRCDPISGHTALYWYRQSLGQGPEFLIYFQGTGAADDSGLPNDRFFAVRPEGSVSTLKIQRTERGDSAVYLCASSLGRAWEQYFGPGTRLTVT.

Only one count was recorded for this clone. The chain carries TRBV11-2 and TRBJ1-4; D unclear. Trimming removed 5 bases from V and 0 bases from J, with 10 bases in between. Germline V gene sequence: CDR1 SGHAT, CDR2 FQNNGV. There are 15 residues in the CDR3. CDR3 residues: CASSLSLTTNEKLFF. The CDR3 bases are TGTGCCAGCAGCCTATCGTTGACAACTAATGAAAAACTGTTTTTT.

CDR3 coding DNA: TGCAGCCCCTCAGAGGGAGATGAGCAGTTCTTC. It is translated as CSPSEGDEQFF. V usage is TRBV29-1 and J usage is TRBJ2-1, with D possibly matching TRBD2 (5 bases). V lost 8 bases, J lost 8 bases, and 13 bases lay in between. CDR3 length: 11 amino acids. Germline V gene lookup returns CDR1 SQVTM and CDR2 ANQGSEA.

This clone occurred once. The chain is built from TRBV5-1 and TRBJ1-1; D unclear. The V end lost 5 bases, the J end lost 1 base, and 12 bases lay between the germline ends. This CDR3 is 14 amino acids long. The germline CDR1 and CDR2 sequences are SGHRS and YFSETQ. The CDR3 here is CASRRQTENTEAFF. In nucleotides, the CDR3 is TGCGCCAGCAGGAGGCAGACGGAGAACACTGAAGCTTTCTTT.

The V and J genes are TRBV18 and TRBJ2-1; TRBD1 matches at 7 bases. Trimming at V came to 3 bases and at J to 7 bases, leaving 12 bases not matched to a gene. Germline CDR1 and CDR2: KGHSH and LQKENI. CDR3 length equals 16 residues. CDR3 sequence reads: CASSPNRGWGFNEQFF. As DNA, the CDR3 is TGTGCCAGCTCACCCAACAGGGGTTGGGGTTTTAATGAGCAGTTCTTC.

The chain has TRBV14 and TRBJ1-2; a possible D gene is TRBD1 (5 bases). CDR1 is SGHDN and CDR2 is FVKESK in the germline V gene. The ends were cut back, 3 bases at V and 2 bases at J, with 7 bases in the middle. The CDR3 spans 13 residues. In DNA form, the CDR3 reads TGTGCCAGCAGCCAGGGGGGGAACTATGGCTACACCTTC. It is translated as CASSQGGNYGYTF.

The J gene is TRBJ1-6, the V gene TRBV7-2; D is unresolved. The CDR3 totals 13 residues. The germline V and J ends were trimmed by 2 bases and 8 bases, with 7 bases remaining between them. Germline V gene data show CDR1 as SGHTA and CDR2 as FQGNSA. The CDR3 loop reads CASSLLRDSPLHF. Here the CDR3 DNA reads TGTGCCAGCAGCTTATTGCGAGATTCACCCCTCCACTTT.

The chain combines TRBV27 with TRBJ2-7; TRBD1 matches 7 bases. There are 13 residues in the CDR3. V dropped 9 bases and J dropped 2; count of bases not matched to a gene: 7. Germline values: CDR1 MNHEY, CDR2 SMNVEV (reference sequence). The CDR3 nucleotides are TGTGCCAGTGCCGGGGACAGAACCTACGAGCAGTACTTC. It specifies CASAGDRTYEQYF.

There are many counts of this clone. The genes are TRBV6-1 and TRBJ2-7, with 9 bases that match TRBD1. Germline loops: CDR1 MNHNS, CDR2 SASEGT. The ends lost 2 bases at V and 5 bases at J; junction bases unmatched: 7. This CDR3 region has 15 residues. The CDR3 nucleotides read TGTGCCAGCAGTGAACCGGGACAGGGTTACGACGAGCAGTACTTC. This codes for CASSEPGQGYDEQYF.